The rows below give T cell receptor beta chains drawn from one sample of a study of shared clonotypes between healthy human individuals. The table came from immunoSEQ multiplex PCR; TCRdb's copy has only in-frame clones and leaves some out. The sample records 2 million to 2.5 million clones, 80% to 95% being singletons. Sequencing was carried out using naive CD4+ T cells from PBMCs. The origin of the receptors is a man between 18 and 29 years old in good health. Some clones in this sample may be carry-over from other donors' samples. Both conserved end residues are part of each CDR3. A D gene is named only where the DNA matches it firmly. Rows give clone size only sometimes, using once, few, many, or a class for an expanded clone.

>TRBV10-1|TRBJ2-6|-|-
TGCGCCAGCAGTGTGACTGGACGGGTCTCTGGGGCCAACGTCCTGACTTTC
CASSVTGRVSGANVLTF
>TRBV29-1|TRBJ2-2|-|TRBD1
TGCAGCGCCGCTCTTACAGGGGCACCGAACACCGGGGAGCTGTTTTTT
CSAALTGAPNTGELFF
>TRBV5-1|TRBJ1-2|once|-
TGCGCCAGCAGCTTGGTCGTGGGCAGGGATTCTGGCTACACCTTC
CASSLVVGRDSGYTF
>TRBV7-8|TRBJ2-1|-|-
TGTGCCAGCAGCTTAGTTCCCGCCGGCCTCGGGAATGAGCAGTTCTTC
CASSLVPAGLGNEQFF
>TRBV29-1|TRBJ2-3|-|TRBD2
TGCAGCGCCGGAGGACTAGCGGGGAACCCCACAGATACGCAGTATTTT
CSAGGLAGNPTDTQYF
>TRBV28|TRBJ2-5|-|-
TGTGCCAGCCGTTTCCCTGGAGAGACCCAGTACTTC
CASRFPGETQYF
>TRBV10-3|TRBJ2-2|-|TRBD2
TGTGCCATCAGTGAGTCGATAGCGGGATTCACCGGGGAGCTGTTTTTT
CAISESIAGFTGELFF
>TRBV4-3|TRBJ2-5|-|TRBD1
TGCGCCAGCAGCCTGGACAGGGGGCGAGAGACCCAGTACTTC
CASSLDRGRETQYF
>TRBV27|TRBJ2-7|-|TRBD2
TGTGCCAGCAGTTTAACGGGACTAGCGGGTTCCCACGAGCAGTACTTC
CASSLTGLAGSHEQYF
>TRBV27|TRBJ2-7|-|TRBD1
TGTGCCAGCAGGATCGGACAGGGTAAAGAGCAGTACTTC
CASRIGQGKEQYF
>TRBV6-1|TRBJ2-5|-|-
TGTGCCAGCAGTGACGAAGTAGCGGAGACCCAGTACTTC
CASSDEVAETQYF
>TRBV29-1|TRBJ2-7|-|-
TGCAGCGCCGTAGCCCGGGAACTCCCCTACGAGCAGTACTTC
CSAVARELPYEQYF
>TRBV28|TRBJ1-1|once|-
TGTGCCAGCAGTTTCCCCTTACGGGACAAGAACACTGAAGCTTTCTTT
CASSFPLRDKNTEAFF
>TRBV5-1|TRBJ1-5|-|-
TGCGCCAGCAGCTTGGCAGGGTCCGAAAGTCAGCCCCAGCATTTT
CASSLAGSESQPQHF
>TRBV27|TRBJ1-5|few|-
TGTGCCAGCAGTTCACAGCGGGGGGGAATCCAGCCCCAGCATTTT
CASSSQRGGIQPQHF
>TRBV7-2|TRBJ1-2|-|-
TGTGCCAGCAGCTTAGGGACAGACTATGGCTACACCTTC
CASSLGTDYGYTF
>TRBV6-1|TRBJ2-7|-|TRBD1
TGTGCCAGCAGACAGGGGGAGAATCTCTACGAGCAGTACTTC
CASRQGENLYEQYF
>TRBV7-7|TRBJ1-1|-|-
TGTGCCAGCAGCATGGGCCCGAACACTGAAGCTTTCTTT
CASSMGPNTEAFF
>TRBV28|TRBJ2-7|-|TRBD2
TGTGCCAGCAGCAGCCTTTGGGGGGGCGAGCAGTACTTC
CASSSLWGGEQYF
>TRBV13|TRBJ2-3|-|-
TGTGCCAGCAGCCCTAGGGGGAGGCAGGGCACAGATACGCAGTATTTT
CASSPRGRQGTDTQYF
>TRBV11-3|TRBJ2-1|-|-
TGTGCCAGCAGCTTAGATTACGGATCCAATGAGCAGTTCTTC
CASSLDYGSNEQFF
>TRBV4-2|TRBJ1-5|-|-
TGTGCCAGCAGCCAAGGTGGGGGACAAGACTACAGTCAGCCCCAGCATTTT
CASSQGGGQDYSQPQHF
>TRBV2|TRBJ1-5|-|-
TGTGCCAGCAGTGAGGGGCCCCTAGGGGTGCACAGCAATCAGCCCCAGCATTTT
CASSEGPLGVHSNQPQHF
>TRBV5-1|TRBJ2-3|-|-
TGCGCCAGCAGCCTCGGCCCCCAGGGGACAGATACGCAGTATTTT
CASSLGPQGTDTQYF
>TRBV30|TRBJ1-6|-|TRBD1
TGTGCCATCCGACAGGGGAGGAATTCACCCCTCCACTTT
CAIRQGRNSPLHF
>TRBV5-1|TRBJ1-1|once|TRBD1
TGCGCCAGCAGCTTAGGGGGACAGGTGAACACTGAAGCTTTCTTT
CASSLGGQVNTEAFF